Each of the 3 T cell receptor beta chains below was sequenced from the same sample in a study of early stage breast cancer tumors. TCRdb's table, derived via immunoSEQ multiplex PCR, lists solely in-frame clones and lacks some. The sample has around 48,000 clones, around nine tenths seen once; the top ten hold less than 6.5%. Input material: blood. The receptors stem from a person in their 70s with breast cancer.

V usage is TRBV7-9 and J usage is TRBJ2-7, with a possible D match to TRBD2 (6 bases). CDR1 SEHNR and CDR2 FQNEAQ come from the germline V gene (reference sequence). V dropped 3 bases and J dropped 6 bases, with 12 bases sitting between them. There are 13 residues in the CDR3. Here the CDR3 DNA reads TGTGCCAGCAGCTTTTCGGGGGTGGCCGAGCAGTACTTC. It is translated as CASSFSGVAEQYF. Combining the CDR3 with reference TRBV7-9 and TRBJ2-7 gives the whole variable domain DTGVSQNPRHKITKRGQNVTFRCDPISEHNRLYWYRQTLGQGPEFLTYFQNEAQLEKSRLLSDRFSAERPKGSFSTLEIQRTEQGDSAMYLCASSFSGVAEQYFGPGTRLTVT.

The chain uses TRBV5-1 and TRBJ1-4; D remains ambiguous. From germline, CDR1 is SGHRS and CDR2 YFSETQ. Trimming cost V 4 bases and J 8 bases, with 15 bases left between them. This CDR3 has 14 residues. The CDR3 DNA is TGCGCCAGCAGCCGAGTTGGTGGAGGGGAAAAACTGTTTTTT. Translating it yields CASSRVGGGEKLFF. Supplemented by reference TRBV5-1 and TRBJ1-4, the full variable domain reads KAGVTQTPRYLIKTRGQQVTLSCSPISGHRSVSWYQQTPGQGLQFLFEYFSETQRNKGNFPGRFSGRQFSNSRSEMNVSTLELGDSALYLCASSRVGGGEKLFFGSGTQLSVL.

The V call is TRBV6-5, the J call TRBJ2-5; no firm D call. Germline CDR1 is MNHEY and CDR2 is SVGAGI. CDR3 length equals 16 residues. With 4 bases removed from V and 6 bases from J, the gap between germline ends came to 21 bases. CDR3 nucleotides: TGTGCCAGCAGTTTCACTATGCTAGATACCTTGCAGACCCAGTACTTC. Its translation is CASSFTMLDTLQTQYF.